This is a list of T cell receptor beta chains from one sample in a study of blood T cell repertoires in COVID-19. Libraries were prepared by immunoSEQ multiplex PCR; TCRdb keeps only in-frame clonotypes and omits some of them. The sample holds more than 200,000 clones, about nine tenths seen once. The sequenced sample was PBMCs or T cells enriched from blood (not recorded which). The receptor set was obtained from a young man in a cohort exposed to, infected with or recovered from COVID-19 (not recorded which). The CDR3 runs from the conserved cysteine through the conserved F or W. A D gene is named only where the DNA matches it firmly. A clone size is listed for some rows: how often the clone was seen (once, few, many), or a class if it is expanded.

v_call: TRBV19
d_call: TRBD2
clone_size: .
j_call: TRBJ2-4
cdr3_nt: TGTGCCAGTAGGTGGACTAGCGGGAATGACATTCAGTACTTC
cdr3_aa: CASRWTSGNDIQYF

v_call: TRBV12-3/TRBV12-4
d_call: .
clone_size: .
j_call: TRBJ1-1
cdr3_nt: TGTGCCAGCACCGGACAGAGGAACACTGAAGCTTTCTTT
cdr3_aa: CASTGQRNTEAFF

v_call: TRBV28
d_call: TRBD2
clone_size: .
j_call: TRBJ2-7
cdr3_nt: TGTGCCAGCAGTTTAGGAGGCGGAACCGGGACTAGCGGTTTCTACGAGCAGTACTTC
cdr3_aa: CASSLGGGTGTSGFYEQYF

v_call: TRBV19
d_call: .
clone_size: few
j_call: TRBJ1-2
cdr3_nt: TGTGCCAGTAGTATAGACTTAGGGGAGGGAAGCTACACCTTC
cdr3_aa: CASSIDLGEGSYTF

v_call: TRBV11-3
d_call: .
clone_size: .
j_call: TRBJ2-2
cdr3_nt: TGTGCCAGCAGCTTAGATCTCGGACAGACGAACACCGGGGAGCTGTTTTTT
cdr3_aa: CASSLDLGQTNTGELFF

v_call: TRBV2
d_call: .
clone_size: .
j_call: TRBJ1-1
cdr3_nt: TGTGCCAGCAGTGAGGGGGGGAACACTGAAGCTTTCTTT
cdr3_aa: CASSEGGNTEAFF

v_call: TRBV5-1
d_call: TRBD1
clone_size: once
j_call: TRBJ1-1
cdr3_nt: TGCGCCAGCAGCTTATCGCCGCATGAGGGGGCGAGGACTGAAGCTTTCTTT
cdr3_aa: CASSLSPHEGARTEAFF

v_call: TRBV9
d_call: .
clone_size: once
j_call: TRBJ2-3
cdr3_nt: TGTGCCAGCAGCGTGGGGGACTCCACAGATACGCAGTATTTT
cdr3_aa: CASSVGDSTDTQYF

v_call: TRBV18
d_call: .
clone_size: .
j_call: TRBJ1-1
cdr3_nt: TGTGCCAGCTCACCACAGGGGTCGAACACTGAAGCTTTCTTT
cdr3_aa: CASSPQGSNTEAFF

v_call: TRBV3-1/TRBV3-2
d_call: .
clone_size: .
j_call: TRBJ1-3
cdr3_nt: TGTGCCAGCAGCCCCTACGTAGGGGTTACAGGAAACACCATATATTTT
cdr3_aa: CASSPYVGVTGNTIYF

v_call: TRBV4-2
d_call: .
clone_size: .
j_call: TRBJ2-3
cdr3_nt: TGTGCCAGCAGCCCACAGATAAACACAGATACGCAGTATTTT
cdr3_aa: CASSPQINTDTQYF

v_call: TRBV15
d_call: .
clone_size: .
j_call: TRBJ1-4
cdr3_nt: TGTGCCACCAGCAGAAGTCAAACGGTTGAAAAACTGTTTTTT
cdr3_aa: CATSRSQTVEKLFF

v_call: TRBV19
d_call: .
clone_size: .
j_call: TRBJ2-7
cdr3_nt: TGTGCCAGTAATGGAGCGGCGGGGTACGAGCAGTACTTC
cdr3_aa: CASNGAAGYEQYF

v_call: TRBV12-5
d_call: .
clone_size: .
j_call: TRBJ2-1
cdr3_nt: TGTGCTAGTGGTTTGGGAGGGCTCAATGAGCAGTTCTTC
cdr3_aa: CASGLGGLNEQFF

v_call: TRBV27
d_call: .
clone_size: .
j_call: TRBJ2-3
cdr3_nt: TGTGCCACCTCCCCCGGAGATACGCAGTATTTT
cdr3_aa: CATSPGDTQYF

v_call: TRBV5-6
d_call: .
clone_size: .
j_call: TRBJ1-4
cdr3_nt: TGTGCCAGCAGCCTTCATGGAACGGGGGGAATCGCTAATGAAAAACTGTTTTTT
cdr3_aa: CASSLHGTGGIANEKLFF

v_call: TRBV28
d_call: TRBD1
clone_size: .
j_call: TRBJ1-6
cdr3_nt: TGTGCCAGCAGCTTCCCGGGGACAGGGTTGTCACCCCTCCACTTT
cdr3_aa: CASSFPGTGLSPLHF

v_call: TRBV12-3/TRBV12-4
d_call: .
clone_size: few
j_call: TRBJ1-1
cdr3_nt: TGTGCCAGCACAGAAGCTTTCTTT
cdr3_aa: CASTEAFF

v_call: TRBV19
d_call: TRBD1
clone_size: once
j_call: TRBJ2-7
cdr3_nt: TGTGCCAGTAGTACCATGACAGGGATTCTGGTCGAGCAGTACTTC
cdr3_aa: CASSTMTGILVEQYF

v_call: TRBV11-3
d_call: TRBD2
clone_size: .
j_call: TRBJ2-7
cdr3_nt: TGTGCCAGCAGCCCAGGGACTAGCGGGAGCTCCTACGAGCAGTACTTC
cdr3_aa: CASSPGTSGSSYEQYF

v_call: TRBV29-1
d_call: TRBD1
clone_size: .
j_call: TRBJ2-2
cdr3_nt: TGCAGCGTGGCGGGGACAGGGACCGGGGAGCTGTTTTTT
cdr3_aa: CSVAGTGTGELFF

v_call: TRBV4-2
d_call: TRBD2
clone_size: once
j_call: TRBJ2-1
cdr3_nt: TGTGCCACAAGAAATAGCGGGAGTCGATATGAGCAGTTCTTC
cdr3_aa: CATRNSGSRYEQFF

v_call: TRBV7-9
d_call: TRBD2
clone_size: once
j_call: TRBJ2-5
cdr3_nt: TGTGCCAGCAGCTTAGGAAGGACTAGCGCAGAGACCCAGTACTTC
cdr3_aa: CASSLGRTSAETQYF

v_call: TRBV18
d_call: .
clone_size: .
j_call: TRBJ1-2
cdr3_nt: TGTGCCAGCTCACCCGGGAGTGCTATGGCTGGCTACACCTTC
cdr3_aa: CASSPGSAMAGYTF

v_call: TRBV7-3
d_call: TRBD1
clone_size: .
j_call: TRBJ1-5
cdr3_nt: TGTGCCAGCAGCCCCCAGGGGGGACAGCCCCAGCATTTT
cdr3_aa: CASSPQGGQPQHF

v_call: TRBV28
d_call: TRBD1
clone_size: medium-sized
j_call: TRBJ2-5
cdr3_nt: TGTGCCAGCAGCCTAGAACAGGGGGCAGGAGAGACCCAGTACTTC
cdr3_aa: CASSLEQGAGETQYF

v_call: TRBV3-1/TRBV3-2
d_call: .
clone_size: once
j_call: TRBJ2-2
cdr3_nt: TGTGCCAGCTTAAAAGAGTCCGGTACCGGGGAGCTGTTTTTT
cdr3_aa: CASLKESGTGELFF